This TCR beta chain was identified in a study of tumor-infiltrating lymphocytes in primary liver carcinoma (dated by TCRdb to 2016 to 2017). For context, the study as a whole: Hepatocellular carcinoma (four) or combined HCC and intrahepatic cholangiocarcinoma (one) was present in the five patients, who were three men and two women aged 30 to 69 years. The five patients had tumors staged T1-T3 N0M0, with maximum diameters ranging from about 4 to 10 cm. Roughly 3.5 to 8 million productive TCRbeta reads were obtained per sample, and no significant difference in read depth was found between tissue types. The study combined TCRbeta repertoire sequencing, expression microarrays and whole-exome sequencing across five regions of each liver tumor, with adjacent normal tissue and blood. A total of approximately 35 specimens from 5 patients underwent TCRbeta repertoire sequencing, comprising 25 tumor regions, 5 adjacent noncancerous liver tissues and 5 peripheral blood samples. The roughly 25 tumor region samples were profiled with Agilent mRNA microarrays so that TCRbeta repertoire diversity could be related to the local molecular phenotype. Technical replicate repertoires showed high reproducibility, with mean shared-clone rates roughly 0.89 and correlation coefficients above 0.98. Findings and caveats that apply to the study as a whole: Repertoire overlap was higher between tumor regions (mean around 35%) than tumor-adjacent (17%) or tumor-blood (approximately 14%) pairs, consistent with antigen-driven expansion. Only about 7.5-24% of top clones were found in all five regions of a tumor, suggesting spatial heterogeneity of tumor-infiltrating T cells. Bulk unsorted samples precluded comparing CD4+ and CD8+ T cell repertoires. With just 4 or 5 patients in the study, the authors point out that the findings should be validated in a larger study. Compared with blood, tumors had a significantly larger share of the repertoire taken up by the top 250 clones (p = 0.039). Only the TCR beta chain was sequenced, which likely underestimates true repertoire diversity because unpaired alpha chains were not captured.

Details on this clonotype: This clone's antigen is unknown. One end of the junction varies from germline; a read error may be responsible.

Without any cell sorting, total RNA and DNA were extracted together from about 20-30 mg of bulk tissue using the AllPrep DNA/RNA mini kit. Between late 2015 and March 2016, about 5 patients in China with histopathologically diagnosed primary liver carcinoma had surgical resection. Patients had chronic HBV infection and were treatment-naive at sampling. Five spatially separated regions were sampled from each tumor: the superior, inferior, left-lateral and right-lateral poles, plus the tumor centre. Histological examination found more than 75% viable tumor cells in every tumor sample. Each fresh piece of tumor and adjacent tissue was cut in two, with one half stored in RNAlater at -80 degrees C and the other half sent for histology. A constant-region primer and ProtoScript II reverse transcriptase were used to reverse-transcribe TCRbeta-specific cDNA from approximately 450 ng total RNA. The TCRbeta libraries were prepared through three rounds of nested multiplex PCR following a slightly modified ARM-PCR procedure. Each of the first two PCR rounds ran for about 10 cycles and used multiplex TRBV1-TRBV30 forward primers together with a Cbeta reverse primer. Sample barcodes and Illumina adapters were attached in a final 25-cycle PCR using Deep VentR polymerase. Amplicons of 200-500 bp were gel-purified with a QIAquick gel extraction kit before sequencing. TCRbeta amplicons were sequenced on an Illumina HiSeq 2500 with 250-bp paired-end reads. The paper's processing steps were these. Reads were quality-trimmed with Trimmomatic v0.33, and paired reads were merged with FLASH v1.2.11 to recover full CDR3 sequences. MiGEC v1.2.1b assigned V, D and J germline segments to the rearranged TCRbeta sequences. Clonotype statistics, along with Shannon-Wiener diversity indices, were calculated using VDJtools v1.0.0. Except for diversity analysis, only each sample's 250 most abundant clonotypes were used in subsequent analyses to reduce sampling bias. TCRdb itself trimmed the public reads at Q25 with fastp, ran MiXCR and retained productive beta chains. For every CDR3 protein sequence, its rows merge into one entry that carries the most common genes and DNA. For this entry, the V and J calls and clone size follow TCRdb and not the study's own pipeline. The sample table shows about 210,000 distinct CDR3 sequences, and just under 85% are seen once. The ten most abundant clones make up 18% of the sample.

Counted from cysteine to phenylalanine, this CDR3 has 17 amino acids. The entry retains the CDR3 DNA only, 51 bases that are in frame from base 1. The chain joins TRBV12-3 or TRBV12-4 to TRBJ2-1, with 11 central nucleotides matching TRBD2. The sequencing input was tumor tissue from primary liver carcinoma. The clonotype comes from a man between 35 and 55 years old with primary liver carcinoma and hepatitis B virus infection. The DNA reads as follows: TGTGCCAACACCAAAAACACCCCGGGACTAGCGGCCAATGACCAGTTCTTC. This gives the protein CANTKNTPGLAANDQFF.